These 9 T cell receptor beta chains came from one sample sequenced in a study of cytomegalovirus exposure and HLA in healthy donors. PCR used 60 Vbeta primers and 13 Jbeta primers. Method: immunoSEQ multiplex PCR; TCRdb's copy keeps in-frame clones and lacks some. This sample carries roughly 130,000 clones, about two thirds of them seen once, and the ten largest clones take roughly 2.7%. Input material: PBMCs. These receptors all stem from a woman aged 55 to 70 in good health and CMV-seropositive.

The chain joins TRBV15 to TRBJ2-1, with D tentatively TRBD1 (5 bases). The germline V gene has CDR1 LNHNV and CDR2 YYDKDF (reference sequence). This CDR3 is 13 amino acids long. The V end lost 9 bases, the J end lost 8 bases, and 17 bases lay between the germline ends. This chain's CDR3 is CATALHRGHEQFF. In DNA form, the CDR3 reads TGTGCCACAGCGCTCCATAGGGGTCATGAGCAGTTCTTC.

This clone was detected only a few times. The chain uses TRBV2 and TRBJ1-2; D is possibly TRBD1 (6 bases). V lost 2 bases to trimming and J lost 6 bases, with 25 bases between them. The V gene's germline CDR1 is SNHLY and CDR2 FYNNEI. This CDR3 has 18 residues. CDR3 nucleotide sequence: TGTGCCAGCAGTGAACCCCTGTTTGCGGGGGGCGATCGGGATGGCTACACCTTC. It specifies CASSEPLFAGGDRDGYTF.

The chain is built from TRBV23-1 and TRBJ2-7, with 11 bases fitting TRBD1. TRBV23-1 is assigned to the ORF class and has an uncertain function. Unmatched junction bases numbered 9, after V lost 2 bases and J lost 3 bases. There are 17 residues in the CDR3. The CDR3 is CASSQPTGTGGIYEQYF. The CDR3 coding sequence is TGCGCCAGCAGTCAACCGACGGGGACAGGGGGTATCTACGAGCAGTACTTC.

This chain links TRBV10-2 with TRBJ2-7, with a possible D match to TRBD2 (6 bases). Per germline, CDR1 WSHSY and CDR2 SAAADI. CDR3 size: 15 residues. The V end lost 3 bases, the J end lost 2 bases, and 14 bases lay between the germline ends. The CDR3 bases are TGCGCCAGCAGTGACGGCGGGGAGCCCCCCTACGAGCAGTACTTC. It yields the protein CASSDGGEPPYEQYF.

This chain links TRBV7-2 with TRBJ2-7, with 9 bases fitting TRBD1. Germline V gene data show CDR1 as SGHTA and CDR2 as FQGNSA. Trimming at V came to 1 base and at J to 7 bases, leaving 8 bases not matched to a gene. This CDR3 contains 15 residues. This chain's CDR3 is CASSLVTGGTGEQYF. The DNA for the CDR3 is TGTGCCAGCAGCTTAGTCACAGGGGGCACTGGGGAGCAGTACTTC. The entire variable domain, with the rest obtained from reference TRBV7-2 and TRBJ2-7, is as follows: GAGVSQSPSNKVTEKGKDVELRCDPISGHTALYWYRQSLGQGLEFLIYFQGNSAPDKSGLPSDRFSAERTGGSVSTLTIQRTQQEDSAVYLCASSLVTGGTGEQYFGPGTRLTVT.

The V and J genes are TRBV11-3 and TRBJ1-1; maybe TRBD1 (5 bases). Between the trimmed V and J ends, which lost 1 base and 1 base, there was a span of 13 bases. Germline loops: CDR1 SGHNT, CDR2 YENEEA. This CDR3 comprises 16 residues. As DNA, the CDR3 is TGTGCCAGCAGCTTAGGGCGGGGCAGGACGAACACTGAAGCTTTCTTT. This translates into CASSLGRGRTNTEAFF.

The rearrangement uses TRBV6-1 and TRBJ2-7; no clear D. Germline CDR1 and CDR2: MNHNS and SASEGT. V gave up 7 bases and J gave up 10 bases, with 14 bases separating them. CDR3 length equals 11 residues. The chain's CDR3 is CASTLAGPQYF. CDR3 nucleotide sequence: TGTGCCAGCACCCTGGCTGGGCCTCAGTACTTC.

The J gene is TRBJ1-2, the V gene TRBV29-1; D unresolved. V lost 3 bases and J 2 bases, leaving 4 bases between the germline ends. Germline V gene sequence: CDR1 SQVTM, CDR2 ANQGSEA. The CDR3 runs 11 residues. The CDR3 DNA reads as TGCAGCGTTGATCCGAACTATGGCTACACCTTC. Translating it yields CSVDPNYGYTF.

This chain uses TRBV7-6 with TRBJ2-3; the match to TRBD2 covers 8 bases. CDR3 length: 14 residues. V lost 5 bases, J lost 5 bases, and 6 bases stayed unmatched. Germline V lookup: CDR1 SGHVS, CDR2 FNYEAQ. The CDR3 is CASSPGGRLDTQYF. CDR3 in DNA: TGTGCCAGCAGCCCGGGAGGGCGCCTAGATACGCAGTATTTT. The whole variable domain, remainder taken from reference TRBV7-6 and TRBJ2-3, is GAGVSQSPRYKVTKRGQDVALRCDPISGHVSLYWYRQALGQGPEFLTYFNYEAQQDKSGLPNDRFSAERPEGSISTLTIQRTEQRDSAMYRCASSPGGRLDTQYFGPGTRLTVL.